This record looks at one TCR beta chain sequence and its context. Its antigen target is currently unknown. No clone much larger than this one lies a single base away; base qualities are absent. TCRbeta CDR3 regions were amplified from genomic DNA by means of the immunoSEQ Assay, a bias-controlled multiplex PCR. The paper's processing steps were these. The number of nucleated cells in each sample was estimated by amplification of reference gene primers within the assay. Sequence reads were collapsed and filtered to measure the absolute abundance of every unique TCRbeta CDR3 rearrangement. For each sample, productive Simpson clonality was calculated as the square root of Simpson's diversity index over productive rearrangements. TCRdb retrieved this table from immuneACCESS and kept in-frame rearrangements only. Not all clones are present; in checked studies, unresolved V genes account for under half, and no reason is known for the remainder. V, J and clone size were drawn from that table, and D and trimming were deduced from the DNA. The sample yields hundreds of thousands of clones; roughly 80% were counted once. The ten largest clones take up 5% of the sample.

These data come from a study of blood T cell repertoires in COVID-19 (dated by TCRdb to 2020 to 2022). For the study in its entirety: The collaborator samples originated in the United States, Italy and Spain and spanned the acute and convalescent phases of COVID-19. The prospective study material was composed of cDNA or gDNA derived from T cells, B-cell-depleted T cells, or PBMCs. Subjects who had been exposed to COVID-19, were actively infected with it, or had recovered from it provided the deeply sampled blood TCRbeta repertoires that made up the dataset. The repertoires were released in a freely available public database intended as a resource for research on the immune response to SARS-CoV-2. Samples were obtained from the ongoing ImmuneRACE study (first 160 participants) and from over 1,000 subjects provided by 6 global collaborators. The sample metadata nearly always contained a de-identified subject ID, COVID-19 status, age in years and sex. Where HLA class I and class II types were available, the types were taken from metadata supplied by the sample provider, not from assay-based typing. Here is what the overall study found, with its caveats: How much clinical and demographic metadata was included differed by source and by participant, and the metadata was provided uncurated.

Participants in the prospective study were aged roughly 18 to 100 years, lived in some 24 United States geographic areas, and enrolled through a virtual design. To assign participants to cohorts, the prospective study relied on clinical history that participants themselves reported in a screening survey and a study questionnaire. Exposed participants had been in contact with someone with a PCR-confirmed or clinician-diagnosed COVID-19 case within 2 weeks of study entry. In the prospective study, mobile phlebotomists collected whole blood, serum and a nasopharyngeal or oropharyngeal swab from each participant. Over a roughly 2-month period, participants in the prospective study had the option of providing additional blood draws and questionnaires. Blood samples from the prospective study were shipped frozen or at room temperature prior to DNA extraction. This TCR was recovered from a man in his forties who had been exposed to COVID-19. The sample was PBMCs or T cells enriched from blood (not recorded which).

The DNA sequence is given as TGTGCCAGCAGCTCAGGACTATTATTCAACGAGCAGTACTTC. It codes for CASSSGLLFNEQYF. The sequence links TRBV11-3 to TRBJ2-7, and TRBD2 may be the D gene, going by 6 matching bases. The germline V gene specifies SGHNT as CDR1 and YENEEA as CDR2. CDR3 length: 14 amino acids, cysteine to phenylalanine. Only CDR3 DNA is held: 42 bases, read in frame from base 1. V is reduced by 4 bases and J by 5 bases, leaving a spacing of 15 bases between them.